This T cell receptor (beta chain) emerged from a study of T-cell reconstitution after alpha-beta-depleted transplantation in children. Study-wide findings and caveats: Surviving recipient T cells and thymic progenitors accounted for the high day-60 TCRbeta diversity observed in some patients. T-cell counts and diversity at one year post-transplant came mainly from newly produced T cells. Reports say that about two months after transplant, the alpha-beta T cells came out of several hundred graft clones that had expanded.

Comment on this clonotype: Its specificity is not known. It may be a read error: a sequence one base away is much more abundant.

As it was prepared, the TCRbeta library received unique molecular identifiers. Each CDR3 protein gets one entry after TCRdb re-called the PCR reads with MiXCR. Of roughly 82,000 distinct CDR3 sequences listed, roughly 13% are singletons. Per the germline V gene, CDR1 is MNHEY and CDR2 is SVGEGT. Deletions cut 0 bases from V and 2 bases from J, with 16 bases between. The CDR3 totals 17 residues. The sample in question was PBMCs, mostly from graft donor cells, obtained 180 days after TCRalphabeta/CD19-depleted stem cell transplant. This TCR derives from a male patient aged 2-15 years who had a stem cell transplant for acute lymphoblastic leukemia, so the T cells may come from the graft donor. J is TRBJ1-1 and V is TRBV6-2 or TRBV6-3; D remains ambiguous. The CDR3 region has the DNA TGTGCCAGCAGTTACTCGAGCGCGGGGAGGATTAACACTGAAGCTTTCTTT. Protein sequence: CASSYSSAGRINTEAFF.